Listed here are 15 T cell receptor beta chains from one sample, sequenced in a study of OX40 agonist ivuxolimab in advanced cancers. Here immunoSEQ multiplex PCR was the method, and the copy in TCRdb shows in-frame clones only, minus some. This sample has tens of thousands of clones, with roughly 84% found just once. The material sequenced was CD4+ or CD8+ T cells sorted from blood, taken in a trial of the OX40 agonist ivuxolimab. These receptor sequences come from an adult with an advanced solid tumor such as melanoma, head and neck, liver or kidney cancer.

This sequence joins TRBV4-2 and TRBJ2-3; 12 bases are a match to TRBD2. The CDR3 sequence is 17 residues long. The junction had 8 bases not matched to a gene; V was cut back by 0 bases and J by 7 bases. The V gene's germline CDR1 is LGHNA and CDR2 YNFKEQ. The DNA for the CDR3 is TGTGCCAGCAGCCAAGAGTCGACTAGCGGGGGTGGGTATACGCAGTATTTT. Its protein is CASSQESTSGGGYTQYF.

This clone was detected only once. J is TRBJ2-7 and V is TRBV7-5; the table gives TRBD1 as D, unverified against the DNA. TRBV7-5 is designated a pseudogene. The CDR3 loop spans 15 amino acids. The CDR3 is CVRSLAPGTLYEQYF. The CDR3, as DNA: TGTGTCAGAAGCTTAGCTCCTGGGACACTCTACGAGCAGTACTTC.

The J gene is TRBJ2-7, the V gene TRBV6-6; D is possibly TRBD2 (6 bases). V was pared by 7 bases and J by 2 bases, with 15 bases between. Germline-derived CDR1 and CDR2 are MNHNY and SVGAGI (reference sequence). The CDR3 consists of 14 residues. CDR3 region: CASTPGLTTYEQYF. The CDR3 DNA reads as TGTGCCAGCACCCCGGGACTGACTACCTACGAGCAGTACTTC.

The chain joins TRBV7-8 to TRBJ1-3; no definite D call. The V end was cut by 0 bases, the J end by 1 base, with 13 bases between. The CDR3 sequence is 17 residues long. From germline, CDR1 is SGHVS and CDR2 FQNEAQ. The DNA of the CDR3 is TGTGCCAGCAGCTTAGCGGGGTCGGCGGTATCTGGAAACACCATATATTTT. Translation: CASSLAGSAVSGNTIYF.

The chain is built from TRBV10-2 and TRBJ2-7; no reliable D call. Trimming cost V 3 bases and J 2 bases, with 14 bases left between them. CDR3 size: 15 residues. Germline lookup yields CDR1 WSHSY and CDR2 SAAADI. CDR3 sequence: CASSDRRRGTYEQYF. The DNA for the CDR3 is TGCGCCAGCAGTGACCGAAGACGAGGAACCTACGAGCAGTACTTC.

This clone has a single count. The chain employs TRBV5-1 and TRBJ2-2; 8 bases agree with TRBD1. Germline CDR1 is SGHRS and CDR2 is YFSETQ. The CDR3 has 16 amino acids. The trim removed 4 bases at V and 7 bases at J, leaving 12 bases unmatched. This chain's CDR3 is CASSPQTGDNGGELFF. The CDR3 bases are TGCGCCAGCAGCCCCCAGACAGGGGATAATGGCGGGGAGCTGTTTTTT. The full variable domain, its missing parts supplied by reference TRBV5-1 and TRBJ2-2, is KAGVTQTPRYLIKTRGQQVTLSCSPISGHRSVSWYQQTPGQGLQFLFEYFSETQRNKGNFPGRFSGRQFSNSRSEMNVSTLELGDSALYLCASSPQTGDNGGELFFGEGSRLTVL.

The chain combines TRBV29-1 with TRBJ1-2; no clear D. V lost 4 bases and J 5 bases, leaving 8 bases between the germline ends. CDR3 size: 11 residues. Germline CDR1 reads SQVTM; CDR2 reads ANQGSEA. CDR3 protein: CSVAQAYGYTF. For the CDR3, the DNA is TGCAGCGTTGCCCAGGCTTATGGCTACACCTTC.

This clone is medium-sized. This chain links TRBV5-1 with TRBJ2-3, with a possible D match to TRBD1 (6 bases). Germline values: CDR1 SGHRS, CDR2 YFSETQ. This CDR3 has 15 amino acids. Trimming took 3 bases from V and 2 from J, leaving 13 bases between them. The CDR3 DNA reads as TGCGCCAGCAGCTCGCACAGGGTTAACACAGATACGCAGTATTTT. Translation gives CASSSHRVNTDTQYF.

The chain uses TRBV4-2 and TRBJ1-3, with a weak D call TRBD1 (6 bases). Germline values: CDR1 LGHNA, CDR2 YNFKEQ. CDR3 size: 15 residues. V was trimmed by 0 bases and J by 4 bases, leaving 10 bases between them. CDR3 DNA sequence: TGTGCCAGCAGCCAAGAGCACAGGGCGGGAAACACCATATATTTT. It encodes CASSQEHRAGNTIYF.

The rearrangement joins TRBV7-2 to TRBJ2-1, with 8 bases fitting TRBD2. The length of the CDR3 is 18 residues. Trimming cost V 1 base and J 4 bases; bases outside gene matches: 12. Germline V CDR1 and CDR2: SGHTA, FQGNSA. Written as DNA, the CDR3 is TGTGCCAGCAGCTTAGAAGGGGCGGGAGGAAGTATGTACAATGAGCAGTTCTTC. Amino acid sequence: CASSLEGAGGSMYNEQFF.

Note on this clone: One end of the junction is discordant with germline, which a read error may explain. The sample carries other DNA sequences with the same CDR3. V and J are TRBV2 and TRBJ2-3; D gene uncertain. The germline V gene encodes CDR1 SNHLY and CDR2 FYNNEI. The CDR3 has 11 residues. DNA of the CDR3: TGTGCCAGCAGTGTGGTTGATACGCAATATTTT. It specifies CASSVVDTQYF.

This clone was detected only a few times. The chain employs TRBV28 and TRBJ1-3, with D unclear. The CDR3 is made up of 14 amino acids. Trimming cost V 7 bases and J 0 bases, with 10 bases left between them. Per germline, CDR1 MDHEN and CDR2 SYDVKM. The CDR3 spells CASTRPGSGNTIYF. As DNA, the CDR3 is TGTGCCAGCACCCGGCCGGGCTCTGGAAACACCATATATTTT.

This clone was seen once. The genes are TRBV5-6 and TRBJ2-1, with 7 bases identical to TRBD2. V shed 0 bases and J 8 bases; nucleotides not matched to a gene: 11. Germline CDR1 SGHDT, CDR2 YYEEEE. The CDR3 covers 16 residues. The CDR3 region is CASSLVIAGIEHEQFF. CDR3 nucleotides: TGTGCCAGCAGCTTGGTCATAGCGGGTATTGAGCATGAGCAGTTCTTC.

The chain couples TRBV7-9 to TRBJ2-2; 7 bases are a match to TRBD2. This CDR3 has 14 residues. J gave up 7 bases and V 5 bases, and 7 bases lay outside the gene matches. Germline assignment: CDR1 SEHNR and CDR2 FQNEAQ (reference sequence). The CDR3 bases are TGTGCCAGCAGCGCAGGACTAGATGGCGGGGAGCTGTTTTTT. Translating it yields CASSAGLDGGELFF.

The chain recombines TRBV5-8 with TRBJ2-1; 11 bases match TRBD1. CDR1 and CDR2 from the germline V gene are SGHTS and YDEGEE. The trim removed 3 bases at V and 4 bases at J, leaving 3 bases unmatched. This CDR3 has 15 amino acids. The CDR3 is CASSSGTGGYNEQFF. The CDR3 nucleotides are TGTGCCAGCAGCTCTGGGACAGGGGGATACAATGAGCAGTTCTTC.